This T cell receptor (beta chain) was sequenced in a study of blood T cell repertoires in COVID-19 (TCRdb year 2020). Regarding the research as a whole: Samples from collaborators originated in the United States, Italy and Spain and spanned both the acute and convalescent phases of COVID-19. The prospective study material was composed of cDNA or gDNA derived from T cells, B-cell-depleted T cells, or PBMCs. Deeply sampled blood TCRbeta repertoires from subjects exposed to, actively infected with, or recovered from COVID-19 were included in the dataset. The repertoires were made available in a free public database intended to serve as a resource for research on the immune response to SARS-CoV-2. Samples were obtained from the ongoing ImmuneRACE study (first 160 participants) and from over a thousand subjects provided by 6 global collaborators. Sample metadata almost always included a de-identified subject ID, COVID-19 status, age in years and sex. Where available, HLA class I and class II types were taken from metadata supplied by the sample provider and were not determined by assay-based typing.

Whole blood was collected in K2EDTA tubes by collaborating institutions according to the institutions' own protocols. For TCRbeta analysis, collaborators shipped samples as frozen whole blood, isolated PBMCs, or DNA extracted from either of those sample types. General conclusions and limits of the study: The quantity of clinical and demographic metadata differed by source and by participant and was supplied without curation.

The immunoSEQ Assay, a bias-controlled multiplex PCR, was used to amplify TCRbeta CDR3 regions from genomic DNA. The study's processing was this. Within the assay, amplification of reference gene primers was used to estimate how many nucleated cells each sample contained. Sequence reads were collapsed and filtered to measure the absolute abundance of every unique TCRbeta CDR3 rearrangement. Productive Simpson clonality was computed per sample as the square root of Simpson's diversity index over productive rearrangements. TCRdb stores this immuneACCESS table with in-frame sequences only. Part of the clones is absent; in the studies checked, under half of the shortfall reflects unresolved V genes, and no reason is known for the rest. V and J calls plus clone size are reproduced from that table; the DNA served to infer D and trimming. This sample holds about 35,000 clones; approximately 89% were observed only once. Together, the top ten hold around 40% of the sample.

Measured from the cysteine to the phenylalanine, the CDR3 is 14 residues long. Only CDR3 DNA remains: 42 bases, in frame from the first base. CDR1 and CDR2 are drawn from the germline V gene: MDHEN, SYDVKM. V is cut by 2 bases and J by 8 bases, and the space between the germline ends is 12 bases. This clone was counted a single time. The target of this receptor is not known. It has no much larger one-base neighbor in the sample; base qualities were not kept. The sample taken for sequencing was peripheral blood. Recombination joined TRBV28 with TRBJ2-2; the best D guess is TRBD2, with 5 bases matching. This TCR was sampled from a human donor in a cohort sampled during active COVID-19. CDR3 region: CASSLGELRGELFF. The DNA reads TGTGCCAGCAGTTTAGGGGAGCTGAGGGGGGAGCTGTTTTTT.